Shown below are 16 T cell receptor beta chains from a single sample sequenced in a study of circulating and synovial CD4+ cells in juvenile arthritis (dated by TCRdb to the mid-2010s). To prepare the library, the immunoSEQ multiplex PCR assay was applied. The source is immuneACCESS, and TCRdb retained only in-frame sequences with V and J called. Part of the clones is not carried over; for the studies checked, unresolved V genes explain less than half of this, and the remainder is unexplained. This sample is represented by about 1,800 clones; about nine tenths of them were singletons. Less than 3% of the sample belongs to the ten largest clones. The sequenced sample consisted of HLA-DR+ CD4+ T cells from blood. The cell subset or site label on this specimen signifies: circulating pathogenic-like lymphocytes, sorted as HLA-DR+CD14-CD3+CD4+CD25low/- blood T cells. All receptors derive from a human patient with juvenile idiopathic arthritis. Some clones in this sample may be carry-over from other donors' samples.

The rearrangement joins TRBV4-2 to TRBJ2-3; TRBD2 aligns across 7 bases. Germline V CDR1 and CDR2: LGHNA, YNFKEQ. There are 17 residues in the CDR3. V was pared by 0 bases and J by 4 bases, with 10 bases of the junction left unmatched. The CDR3 bases are TGTGCCAGCAGCCAAGATTTCAGCGGGGTGGTCCCAGATACGCAGTATTTT. Translation gives CASSQDFSGVVPDTQYF.

This clone was recorded once. V usage is TRBV5-6 and J usage is TRBJ1-1, with D unclear. V was clipped by 0 bases and J by 1 base, with 7 bases between them. CDR3 length: 14 amino acids. Germline V lookup: CDR1 SGHDT, CDR2 YYEEEE. The CDR3 DNA sequence: TGTGCCAGCAGCTTGGTGGCACCGAACACTGAAGCTTTCTTT. This encodes CASSLVAPNTEAFF.

V and J are TRBV29-1 and TRBJ1-1, with TRBD1 matching over 7 bases. Germline V gene sequence: CDR1 SQVTM, CDR2 ANQGSEA. This CDR3 has 11 residues. Losses at the gene ends were 5 bases for V and 4 bases for J; bases not matched to a gene: 1. This CDR3 reads CSVRDSTEAFF. CDR3 DNA: TGCAGCGTTAGGGACAGCACTGAAGCTTTCTTT.

The chain recombines TRBV7-3 with TRBJ2-5; TRBD2 might be the D (5 bases). V gave up 2 bases and J gave up 3 bases, with 13 bases separating them. In germline, CDR1 is SGHTA, CDR2 FQGTGA. This CDR3 is 15 amino acids long. The CDR3 region has the DNA TGTGCCAGCAGCTTACGCGGACTGACTAAAGAGACCCAGTACTTC. Translation: CASSLRGLTKETQYF.

The V call is TRBV4-3, the J call TRBJ2-2; tentatively, D is TRBD2 (5 bases). The germline gives CDR1 LGHNA, CDR2 YSLEER. Trimming took 0 bases from V and 6 from J, leaving 8 bases between them. This CDR3 has 14 residues. The CDR3, as DNA: TGCGCCAGCAGCCAAGACGAGGGCGCCGGGGAGCTGTTTTTT. This sequence encodes CASSQDEGAGELFF.

This sequence joins TRBV4-1 and TRBJ2-6; 7 positions match TRBD1. The CDR3 is 18 amino acids. V was pared by 1 base and J by 0 bases, with 6 bases of the junction left unmatched. The germline CDR1 and CDR2 sequences are MGHRA and YSYEKL. The CDR3 loop is CASSQVGSGGSGANVLTF. In DNA, the CDR3 is TGCGCCAGCAGCCAAGTAGGCTCAGGGGGCTCTGGGGCCAACGTCCTGACTTTC.

As DNA, the CDR3 is TGTGCCAGCAGCTCATACCTCCAGGGCGAGCAGTTCTTC. Its translation is CASSSYLQGEQFF. The chain couples TRBV7-2 to TRBJ2-1, with a tentative D call TRBD1 (5 bases). V lost 4 bases to trimming and J lost 10 bases, with 14 bases between them. CDR1 is SGHTA and CDR2 is FQGNSA in the germline V gene. The CDR3 totals 13 residues.

The rearrangement joins TRBV28 to TRBJ1-5; D is possibly TRBD1 (6 bases). V was pared by 8 bases and J by 9 bases, with 20 bases between. In germline, CDR1 is MDHEN, CDR2 SYDVKM. The CDR3 totals 14 residues. For the CDR3, the DNA is TGTGCCAGCGGCCCTTTGGGGGGGCCTCGGCCCCAGCATTTT. It specifies CASGPLGGPRPQHF.

CDR3 in amino acids: CAWSRGGDTGELFF. CDR3 DNA: TGTGCCTGGAGTAGGGGCGGGGACACCGGGGAGCTGTTTTTT. V usage is TRBV30 and J usage is TRBJ2-2; TRBD2 might be the D (6 bases). Germline CDR1 reads GTSNPN; CDR2 reads SVGIG (reference sequence). The CDR3 is made up of 14 amino acids. Trimming left V 2 bases short and J 3 bases short, with 10 bases between.

V usage is TRBV6-6 and J usage is TRBJ2-7, with a weak D call TRBD1 (5 bases). The CDR3 loop spans 12 amino acids. V dropped 6 bases and J dropped 5 bases, with 11 bases sitting between them. Germline V gene sequence: CDR1 MNHNY, CDR2 SVGAGI (reference sequence). Here the CDR3 reads CASSPGFHEQYF. CDR3 in DNA: TGTGCCAGCAGCCCAGGGTTCCACGAGCAGTACTTC.

The rearrangement links TRBV6-1 to TRBJ2-3; 9 bases line up with TRBD1. V was pared by 1 base and J by 0 bases, with 8 bases of the junction left unmatched. Germline values: CDR1 MNHNS, CDR2 SASEGT. The length of the CDR3 is 18 residues. The CDR3 loop reads CASSEVGGGTGSTDTQYF. The CDR3 DNA is TGTGCCAGCAGTGAAGTAGGAGGGGGGACAGGGAGCACAGATACGCAGTATTTT.

V usage is TRBV5-1 and J usage is TRBJ2-3, with TRBD2 matching 10 bases. The CDR3 is 19 residues long. Trimming removed 4 bases from V and 0 bases from J; junction bases left unmatched: 14. Germline lookup yields CDR1 SGHRS and CDR2 YFSETQ. CDR3 bases: TGCGCCAGCAGCCTTGTGGGTAGCGGGGGGCGACCTAGCACAGATACGCAGTATTTT. Translating gives CASSLVGSGGRPSTDTQYF.

The chain recombines TRBV27 with TRBJ1-6; no clear D. Trimming cost V 3 bases and J 1 base, with 4 bases left between them. This CDR3 spans 14 amino acids. Germline-derived CDR1 and CDR2 are MNHEY and SMNVEV (reference sequence). The CDR3 region has the DNA TGTGCCAGCAGTTTCAGGTCCTATAATTCACCCCTCCACTTT. Its translation is CASSFRSYNSPLHF.

The chain carries TRBV29-1 and TRBJ1-4; tentative D call: TRBD1 (5 bases). This CDR3 has 15 amino acids. Germline loops: CDR1 SQVTM, CDR2 ANQGSEA. Trimming took off 3 bases at V and 4 bases at J, with 15 bases between the two ends. Here the CDR3 DNA reads TGCAGCGTTGACGTCGGGGGTTCGGGTAATGAAAAACTGTTTTTT. This translates into CSVDVGGSGNEKLFF.

This CDR3 is CASTRETQYF. In nucleotides, the CDR3 is TGTGCCAGCACGAGGGAGACCCAGTACTTC. This chain uses TRBV6-1 with TRBJ2-5, with D hard to call. Germline V gene sequence: CDR1 MNHNS, CDR2 SASEGT. V lost 7 bases to trimming and J lost 5 bases, with 5 bases between them. CDR3 length: 10 amino acids.

V usage is TRBV7-9 and J usage is TRBJ2-1; 16 bases match TRBD2. Trimming took 6 bases from V and 6 from J; bases not matched to a gene: 11. The germline V gene has CDR1 SEHNR and CDR2 FQNEAQ (reference sequence). The CDR3 spans 18 residues. The CDR3 DNA sequence: TGTGCCAGCAGGTCGGGACTAGCGGGAGGGCCTGTAGGCAATGAGCAGTTCTTC. It yields the protein CASRSGLAGGPVGNEQFF.